Below are 28 T cell receptor beta chains sequenced from a single sample in a study of T cell responses to AZD1222 COVID-19 vaccine. This table comes from immunoSEQ multiplex PCR, and its TCRdb copy is limited to in-frame clones, with some not included. The sample contains some 130,000 clones, roughly 93% of which appear only once. The source material was peripheral blood, sampled 28 days after the second AZD1222 dose. These receptors were collected from an adult who received the AZD1222 COVID-19 vaccine.

This rearrangement joins TRBV7-3 to TRBJ2-1; TRBD2 matches 11 bases. The V gene's germline CDR1 is SGHTA and CDR2 FQGTGA. The CDR3 has 17 amino acids. The junction had 6 bases not matched to a gene; V was cut back by 1 base and J by 4 bases. The CDR3 protein is CASSLRGVAGGYNEQFF. The CDR3 coding sequence is TGTGCCAGCAGCTTAAGAGGTGTAGCGGGAGGGTACAATGAGCAGTTCTTC.

A single count supports this clone. The rearrangement uses TRBV11-2 and TRBJ1-1; 7 bases are a match to TRBD1. CDR1 SGHAT and CDR2 FQNNGV come from the germline V gene. This CDR3 has 14 residues. J lost 7 bases, V lost 4 bases, and 9 bases had no gene match. CDR3: CASSWGQLSIEAFF. The CDR3 DNA reads as TGTGCCAGCAGCTGGGGACAGCTATCTATTGAAGCTTTCTTT.

The chain is built from TRBV5-4 and TRBJ1-2; TRBD1 aligns across 9 bases. The V gene end was trimmed by 6 bases and the J gene end by 2 bases; junction bases not matched to a gene: 8. The length of the CDR3 is 15 residues. Germline values: CDR1 SGHNT, CDR2 YYREEE (reference sequence). DNA of the CDR3: TGTGCCAGCACCTTCTTAGACAGGGGGAACTATGGCTACACCTTC. It yields the protein CASTFLDRGNYGYTF.

The V call is TRBV2, the J call TRBJ2-5; 8 positions agree with TRBD2. V shed 5 bases and J 4 bases; nucleotides not matched to a gene: 9. This CDR3 region has 15 residues. Germline values: CDR1 SNHLY, CDR2 FYNNEI. Here the CDR3 reads CASSSKGLAGETQYF. The DNA of the CDR3 is TGTGCCAGCAGTAGTAAAGGACTAGCTGGAGAGACCCAGTACTTC.

The V call is TRBV27, the J call TRBJ1-4, with D uncertain. This CDR3 comprises 12 residues. The V and J ends lost 7 bases and 5 bases respectively, with 8 bases between them. Germline V CDR1 and CDR2: MNHEY, SMNVEV (reference sequence). As DNA, the CDR3 is TGTGCCAGCAAAAACTGGAATGAAAAACTGTTTTTT. It yields the protein CASKNWNEKLFF.

This clone is a singleton in its sample. The V and J genes are TRBV5-4 and TRBJ2-1, with 11 nucleotides matching TRBD2. The germline CDR1 and CDR2 sequences are SGHNT and YYREEE (reference sequence). V shed 1 base and J 4 bases; nucleotides not matched to a gene: 7. The CDR3 is made up of 17 amino acids. The CDR3 loop is CASSLMASGRSYNEQFF. In DNA, the CDR3 is TGTGCCAGCAGCTTGATGGCTAGCGGGAGGTCGTACAATGAGCAGTTCTTC.

The chain carries TRBV9 and TRBJ2-1; 8 positions agree with TRBD2. The V gene's germline CDR1 is SGDLS and CDR2 YYNGEE. This CDR3 spans 16 amino acids. V shed 0 bases, J shed 2 bases, and the junction held 4 bases outside the gene matches. The CDR3 spells CASSVVGSGAYNEQFF. The CDR3 DNA reads TGTGCCAGCAGCGTAGTTGGTAGCGGGGCCTACAATGAGCAGTTCTTC.

This chain connects TRBV2 to TRBJ1-2; TRBD1 might be the D (5 bases). The V gene lost 8 bases and the J gene lost 8 bases, with 18 bases spanning the gap. Per germline, CDR1 SNHLY and CDR2 FYNNEI. The CDR3 sequence is 13 residues long. This CDR3 reads CASSRIGARGYTF. The CDR3 region has the DNA TGTGCCAGCTCCCGGATAGGGGCTCGGGGCTACACCTTC.

The V gene is TRBV6-5, the J gene TRBJ1-2, with a weak D call TRBD1 (6 bases). Trimming cost V 6 bases and J 8 bases, with 13 bases left between them. The CDR3 runs 12 residues. Germline lookup yields CDR1 MNHEY and CDR2 SVGAGI. Here the CDR3 reads CASSGQPRGYTF. CDR3 DNA sequence: TGTGCCAGCAGCGGACAGCCTAGGGGCTACACCTTC.

The chain combines TRBV6-5 with TRBJ1-5; D gene ambiguous. Germline-derived CDR1 and CDR2 are MNHEY and SVGAGI. The V end lost 6 bases, the J end lost 1 base, and 13 bases lay between the germline ends. The CDR3 length is 15 residues. CDR3 coding DNA: TGTGCCAGCAGCCCAACCTGGGGAAGCAATCAGCCCCAGCATTTT. Residues: CASSPTWGSNQPQHF.

The rearrangement joins TRBV5-1 to TRBJ1-2; D is possibly TRBD1 (6 bases). Germline V gives CDR1 SGHRS, CDR2 YFSETQ. V lost 0 bases and J 9 bases, leaving 15 bases between the germline ends. The CDR3 consists of 14 residues. The CDR3 sequence is CASSLAQTGSSYTF. The CDR3, as DNA: TGCGCCAGCAGCTTGGCTCAGACAGGTTCAAGCTACACCTTC. The full variable domain, its missing parts supplied by reference TRBV5-1 and TRBJ1-2, is KAGVTQTPRYLIKTRGQQVTLSCSPISGHRSVSWYQQTPGQGLQFLFEYFSETQRNKGNFPGRFSGRQFSNSRSEMNVSTLELGDSALYLCASSLAQTGSSYTFGSGTRLTVV.

The chain combines TRBV2 with TRBJ2-3; D gene ambiguous. V was shortened by 0 bases and J by 2 bases, with 6 bases between the two germline ends. The CDR3 length is 14 residues. In germline, CDR1 is SNHLY, CDR2 FYNNEI. The CDR3 DNA sequence: TGTGCCAGCAGTGAAGCCACTGTCACAGATACGCAGTATTTT. Encoded protein: CASSEATVTDTQYF.

The chain joins TRBV5-1 to TRBJ2-7, with 9 bases matching TRBD1. Unmatched junction bases numbered 6, after V lost 4 bases and J lost 4 bases. Germline loops: CDR1 SGHRS, CDR2 YFSETQ. CDR3 length: 14 amino acids. The CDR3 region is CASSVGTGNYEQYF. The DNA of the CDR3 is TGCGCCAGCAGCGTGGGGACAGGGAATTACGAGCAGTACTTC.

This CDR3 is CASSFLAGALNEQFF. The CDR3 DNA reads as TGCGCCAGCAGCTTCCTAGCGGGAGCGTTGAATGAGCAGTTCTTC. V gene TRBV5-1 combines with J gene TRBJ2-1; 10 bases match TRBD2. In germline, CDR1 is SGHRS, CDR2 YFSETQ. V dropped 2 bases and J dropped 7; count of bases not matched to a gene: 6. This CDR3 has 15 residues.

This chain uses TRBV30 with TRBJ1-6, with 9 bases that match TRBD1. Per the germline V gene, CDR1 is GTSNPN and CDR2 is SVGIG (reference sequence). J lost 2 bases, V lost 2 bases, and 7 bases had no gene match. This CDR3 has 17 residues. The chain's CDR3 is CAWSSGQGSTYNSPLHF. The CDR3 DNA reads TGTGCCTGGAGTAGTGGACAGGGGAGCACCTATAATTCACCCCTCCACTTT.

The rearrangement uses TRBV6-5 and TRBJ1-4; D is ambiguous. With 7 bases removed from V and 3 bases from J, the gap between germline ends came to 12 bases. CDR1 and CDR2 from the germline V gene are MNHEY and SVGAGI. CDR3 size: 14 residues. The CDR3 loop is CASIWGVANEKLFF. DNA of the CDR3: TGTGCCAGCATTTGGGGAGTGGCTAATGAAAAACTGTTTTTT.

This clone has just a few counts. Within the sample, other DNA sequences also encode this same CDR3. The rearrangement joins TRBV5-1 to TRBJ2-7, with D perhaps being TRBD1 or TRBD2 (5 bases each). The CDR3 covers 16 residues. Deletions cut 0 bases from V and 1 base from J, with 14 bases between. Germline CDR1 and CDR2: SGHRS and YFSETQ. This CDR3 reads CASSLGGTAISYEQYF. The CDR3 region has the DNA TGCGCCAGCAGCTTGGGTGGGACGGCAATTTCCTACGAGCAGTACTTC.

This CDR3 is CASSQQGNTEAFF. The CDR3 DNA reads TGTGCCAGCAGTCAACAGGGGAACACTGAAGCTTTCTTT. This sequence joins TRBV6-5 and TRBJ1-1; D might be TRBD1 (6 bases). CDR1 and CDR2 (germline): MNHEY, SVGAGI. CDR3 length equals 13 residues. Trimming pared 5 bases from V and 1 base from J, leaving 8 bases between.

This clone was seen a single time. The CDR3 here is CASSQRGYSYNEQFF. The CDR3 nucleotides read TGTGCCAGCAGTCAAAGGGGTTACTCCTACAATGAGCAGTTCTTC. V and J are TRBV28 and TRBJ2-1; D might be TRBD1 (5 bases). The CDR3 totals 15 residues. Germline V gene data show CDR1 as MDHEN and CDR2 as SYDVKM. Trimming removed 5 bases at V and 0 bases at J, with 11 bases between.

The V gene is TRBV28, the J gene TRBJ1-1, with D possibly being TRBD1 (5 bases). The V gene lost 2 bases and the J gene lost 5 bases, with 15 bases spanning the gap. CDR3 length equals 15 residues. Germline CDR1 reads MDHEN; CDR2 reads SYDVKM. CDR3 nucleotides: TGTGCCAGCAGTTTAAGGGTATTGGGGGATACTGAAGCTTTCTTT. Protein: CASSLRVLGDTEAFF.

In its sample, this clone was seen once. The rearrangement joins TRBV5-1 to TRBJ2-2; no clear D gene. CDR1 and CDR2 from the germline V gene are SGHRS and YFSETQ. There are 16 residues in the CDR3. Trimming took off 4 bases at V and 0 bases at J, with 13 bases between the two ends. The chain's CDR3 is CASSARPSANTGELFF. CDR3 in DNA: TGCGCCAGCAGCGCAAGACCCAGCGCGAACACCGGGGAGCTGTTTTTT.

The chain is built from TRBV3-1 (or the pseudogene TRBV3-2) and TRBJ1-2, with a possible D match to TRBD1 (5 bases). Between the trimmed V and J ends, which lost 0 bases and 4 bases, there was a span of 15 bases. Germline CDR1 and CDR2: LGHDT and YNNKEL (reference sequence). There are 16 residues in the CDR3. Here the CDR3 DNA reads TGTGCCAGCAGCCAAGATATGCGGACACCGATCTATGGCTACACCTTC. This gives the protein CASSQDMRTPIYGYTF.

The chain couples TRBV30 to TRBJ1-3; D is perhaps TRBD1 (5 bases). Germline V gene sequence: CDR1 GTSNPN, CDR2 SVGIG (reference sequence). The CDR3 extends over 14 amino acids. V shed 3 bases and J shed 0 bases, with 9 bases lying between them. DNA of the CDR3: TGTGCCTGGAGCCCAGGGTACTCTGGAAACACCATATATTTT. Its protein product is CAWSPGYSGNTIYF. The full variable domain, its missing parts supplied by reference TRBV30 and TRBJ1-3, is SQTIHQWPATLVQPVGSPLSLECTVEGTSNPNLYWYRQAAGRGLQLLFYSVGIGQISSEVPQNLSASRPQDRQFILSSKKLLLSDSGFYLCAWSPGYSGNTIYFGEGSWLTVV.

This CDR3 is CASRATGVYGYTF. The CDR3 DNA reads TGTGCCAGCAGGGCCACAGGGGTTTATGGCTACACCTTC. The chain has TRBV12-3 or TRBV12-4 and TRBJ1-2; 7 bases map to TRBD1. This CDR3 contains 13 residues. V was clipped by 6 bases and J by 5 bases; unmatched bases: 6.

The chain joins TRBV14 to TRBJ2-7; D is unresolved. The V gene's germline CDR1 is SGHDN and CDR2 FVKESK. The CDR3 is made up of 12 amino acids. The V gene lost 4 bases and the J gene lost 3 bases, with 7 bases spanning the gap. CDR3 sequence reads: CASSRLVYEQYF. The CDR3 nucleotides read TGTGCCAGCAGCCGCCTGGTCTACGAGCAGTACTTC.

CDR3 in amino acids: CASRGSWDSGNTIYF. The DNA of the CDR3 is TGTGCCAGCAGGGGGTCGTGGGACAGTGGAAACACCATATATTTT. J is TRBJ1-3 and V is TRBV2; the match to TRBD1 covers 7 bases. CDR1 and CDR2 (germline): SNHLY, FYNNEI. V was pared by 6 bases and J by 3 bases, with 8 bases of the junction left unmatched. The CDR3 sequence is 15 residues long. The whole variable domain, filled in from reference TRBV2 and TRBJ1-3, reads EPEVTQTPSHQVTQMGQEVILRCVPISNHLYFYWYRQILGQKVEFLVSFYNNEISEKSEIFDDQFSVERPDGSNFTLKIRSTKLEDSAMYFCASRGSWDSGNTIYFGEGSWLTVV.

V usage is TRBV27 and J usage is TRBJ1-4; 8 bases agree with TRBD1. The CDR3 consists of 18 residues. The V gene end was trimmed by 1 base and the J gene end by 0 bases; junction bases not matched to a gene: 7. Germline V gene data show CDR1 as MNHEY and CDR2 as SMNVEV (reference sequence). For the CDR3, the DNA is TGTGCCAGCAGTTTATTAAGGACAGGGCGTGCAACTAATGAAAAACTGTTTTTT. It encodes CASSLLRTGRATNEKLFF. The full variable domain, its missing parts supplied by reference TRBV27 and TRBJ1-4, is EAQVTQNPRYLITVTGKKLTVTCSQNMNHEYMSWYRQDPGLGLRQIYYSMNVEVTDKGDVPEGYKVSRKEKRNFPLILESPSPNQTSLYFCASSLLRTGRATNEKLFFGSGTQLSVL.

The gene calls are TRBV4-2 and TRBJ2-5; either TRBD1 or TRBD2 may supply D (5 bases each). CDR1 and CDR2 from the germline V gene are LGHNA and YNFKEQ. Trimming stripped 0 bases from V and 5 bases from J, with 19 bases between. This CDR3 contains 17 residues. The CDR3 protein is CASSQDRGTSRRETQYF. For the CDR3, the DNA is TGTGCCAGCAGCCAAGACCGAGGGACCTCAAGGCGGGAGACCCAGTACTTC.